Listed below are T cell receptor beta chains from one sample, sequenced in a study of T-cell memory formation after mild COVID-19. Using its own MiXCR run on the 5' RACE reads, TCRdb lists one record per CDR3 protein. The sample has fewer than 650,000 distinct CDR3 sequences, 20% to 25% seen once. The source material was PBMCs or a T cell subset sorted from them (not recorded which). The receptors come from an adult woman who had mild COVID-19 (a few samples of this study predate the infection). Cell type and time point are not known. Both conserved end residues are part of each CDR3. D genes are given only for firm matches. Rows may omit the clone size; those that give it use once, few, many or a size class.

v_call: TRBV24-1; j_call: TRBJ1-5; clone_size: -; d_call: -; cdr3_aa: CATSESGPSPQHF; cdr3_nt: TGTGCCACCAGTGAATCCGGGCCGAGCCCCCAGCATTTT
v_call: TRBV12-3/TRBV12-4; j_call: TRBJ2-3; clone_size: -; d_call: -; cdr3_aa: CASSFQRVAVSSTDTQYF; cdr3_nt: TGTGCCAGCAGTTTCCAGCGGGTAGCGGTCTCTAGCACAGATACGCAGTATTTT
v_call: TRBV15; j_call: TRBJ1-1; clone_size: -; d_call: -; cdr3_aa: CATSSTEHTEAFF; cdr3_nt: TGTGCCACCAGCAGTACAGAGCACACTGAAGCTTTCTTT
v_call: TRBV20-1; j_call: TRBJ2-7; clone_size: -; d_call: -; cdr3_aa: CSARDGGSEEFVAEQYF; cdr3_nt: TGCAGTGCTAGAGATGGAGGGTCGGAGGAGTTTGTGGCCGAGCAGTACTTC
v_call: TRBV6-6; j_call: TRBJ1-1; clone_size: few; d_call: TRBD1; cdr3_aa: CASRRQGSTEAFF; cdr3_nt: TGTGCCAGCAGGCGACAGGGTAGCACTGAAGCTTTCTTT
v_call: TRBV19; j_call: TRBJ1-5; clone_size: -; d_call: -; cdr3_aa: CASSFGYEPQHF; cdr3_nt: TGTGCCAGTAGTTTCGGGTACGAGCCCCAGCATTTT
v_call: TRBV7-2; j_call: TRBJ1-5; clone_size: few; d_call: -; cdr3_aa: CASSRQQGGNQPQHF; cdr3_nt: TGTGCCAGCAGCAGGCAACAGGGAGGCAATCAGCCCCAGCATTTT
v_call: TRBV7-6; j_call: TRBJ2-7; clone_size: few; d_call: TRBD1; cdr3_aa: CASSPGQAPYEQYF; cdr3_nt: TGTGCCAGCAGCCCCGGACAGGCCCCCTACGAGCAGTACTTC
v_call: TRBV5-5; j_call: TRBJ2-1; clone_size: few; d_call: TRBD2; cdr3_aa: CASSSQGTSADNEQFF; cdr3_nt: TGTGCCAGCAGCTCCCAAGGGACTAGCGCGGACAATGAGCAGTTCTTC
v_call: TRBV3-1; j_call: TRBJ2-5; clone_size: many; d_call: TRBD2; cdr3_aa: CASSPPAGGRETQYF; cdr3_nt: TGTGCCAGCAGCCCCCCAGCGGGGGGGCGGGAGACCCAGTACTTC
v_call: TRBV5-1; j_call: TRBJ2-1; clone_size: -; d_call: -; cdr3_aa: CASLGQLHLHNEQFF; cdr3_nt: TGCGCCAGCCTCGGACAGCTTCACCTTCACAATGAGCAGTTCTTC
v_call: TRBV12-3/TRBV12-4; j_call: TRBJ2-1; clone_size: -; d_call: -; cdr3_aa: CASGVPRLGVGQFF; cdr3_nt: TGTGCCAGCGGGGTCCCCCGACTTGGAGTAGGGCAGTTCTTC
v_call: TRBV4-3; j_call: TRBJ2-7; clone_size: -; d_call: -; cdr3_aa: CASSQDSSLAYEQYF; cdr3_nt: TGCGCCAGCAGCCAAGATTCCAGCCTTGCCTACGAGCAGTACTTC
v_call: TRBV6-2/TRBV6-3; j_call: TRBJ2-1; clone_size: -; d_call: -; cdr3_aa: CASSLLGVNEQFF; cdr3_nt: TGTGCCAGCAGTTTGCTCGGGGTCAATGAGCAGTTCTTC
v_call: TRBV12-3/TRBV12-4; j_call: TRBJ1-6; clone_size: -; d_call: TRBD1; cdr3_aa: CASSLSGTANSPLHF; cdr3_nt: TGTGCCAGCAGTTTATCCGGGACAGCAAATTCACCCCTCCACTTT
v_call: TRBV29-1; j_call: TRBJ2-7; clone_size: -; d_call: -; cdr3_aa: CSVGGRDYEQYF; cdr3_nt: TGCAGCGTTGGGGGCAGGGACTACGAGCAGTACTTC
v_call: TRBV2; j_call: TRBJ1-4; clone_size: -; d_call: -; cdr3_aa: CASVRGEANEKLFF; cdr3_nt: TGTGCCAGCGTCCGCGGGGAGGCTAATGAAAAACTGTTTTTT
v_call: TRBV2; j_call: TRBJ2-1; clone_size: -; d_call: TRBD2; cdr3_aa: CASRGLASSNEQFF; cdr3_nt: TGTGCCAGCAGGGGACTAGCGTCCTCCAATGAGCAGTTCTTC
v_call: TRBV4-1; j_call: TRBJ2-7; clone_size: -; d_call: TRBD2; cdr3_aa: CASSQDRGLAGYEQYF; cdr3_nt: TGCGCCAGCAGCCAAGATAGGGGACTAGCGGGGTACGAGCAGTACTTC
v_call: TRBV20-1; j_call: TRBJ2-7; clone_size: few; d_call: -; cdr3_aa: CSARDRWSSYEQYF; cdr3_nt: TGCAGTGCTAGGGACAGATGGAGTTCCTACGAGCAGTACTTC
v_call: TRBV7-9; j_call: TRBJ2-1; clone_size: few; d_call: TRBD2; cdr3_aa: CASSPAGTTLRSSYNEQFF; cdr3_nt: TGTGCCAGCAGCCCTGCCGGGACTACCCTCCGGAGCTCCTACAATGAGCAGTTCTTC
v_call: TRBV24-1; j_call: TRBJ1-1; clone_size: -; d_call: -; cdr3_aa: CATSRGNIGPRGGGTEAFF; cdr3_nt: TGTGCCACCAGTAGGGGAAATATAGGTCCCAGGGGCGGCGGCACTGAAGCTTTCTTT
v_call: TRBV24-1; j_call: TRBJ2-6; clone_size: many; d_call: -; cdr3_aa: CATSKTQVDNSGANVLTF; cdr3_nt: TGTGCCACCAGTAAAACACAGGTGGACAACTCTGGGGCCAACGTCCTGACTTTC
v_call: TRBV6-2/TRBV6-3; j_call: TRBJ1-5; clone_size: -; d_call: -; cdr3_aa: CASRSGEGLIPQHF; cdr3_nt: TGTGCCAGCAGATCCGGGGAGGGACTCATACCCCAGCATTTT
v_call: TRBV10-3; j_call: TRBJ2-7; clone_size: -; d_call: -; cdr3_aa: CAISGNTGSLSEQYF; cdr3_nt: TGTGCCATCAGCGGCAATACCGGGTCATTAAGCGAGCAGTACTTC
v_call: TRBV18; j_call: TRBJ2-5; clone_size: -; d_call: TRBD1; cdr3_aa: CASSPEGGGETQYF; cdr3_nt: TGTGCCAGCTCACCCGAAGGGGGCGGCGAGACCCAGTACTTC
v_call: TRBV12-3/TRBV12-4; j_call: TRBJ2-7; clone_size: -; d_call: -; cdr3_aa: CASSFQNYEQYF; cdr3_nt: TGTGCCAGCAGTTTCCAGAATTACGAGCAGTACTTC
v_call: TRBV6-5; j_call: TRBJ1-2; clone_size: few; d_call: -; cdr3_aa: CASSYREANGYTF; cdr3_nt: TGTGCCAGCAGTTACCGTGAGGCCAATGGCTACACCTTC
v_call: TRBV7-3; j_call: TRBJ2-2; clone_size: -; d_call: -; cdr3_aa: CASSAGANTGELFF; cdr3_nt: TGTGCCAGCAGCGCCGGAGCGAACACCGGGGAGCTGTTTTTT
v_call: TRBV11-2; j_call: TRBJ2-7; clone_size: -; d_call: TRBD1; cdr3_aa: CASSLEPGQGRYEQYF; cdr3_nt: TGTGCCAGCAGCTTAGAACCGGGACAGGGGCGCTACGAGCAGTACTTC
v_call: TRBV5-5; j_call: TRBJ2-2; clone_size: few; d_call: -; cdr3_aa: CASSLGSRENTGELFF; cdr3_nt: TGTGCCAGCAGCTTAGGATCCAGGGAGAACACCGGGGAGCTGTTTTTT
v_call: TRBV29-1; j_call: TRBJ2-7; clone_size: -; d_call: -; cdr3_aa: CSATKGLSYEQYF; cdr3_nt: TGCAGCGCCACGAAGGGGCTATCCTACGAGCAGTACTTC
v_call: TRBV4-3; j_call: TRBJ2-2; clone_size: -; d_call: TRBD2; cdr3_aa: CASSQEVGGVGTGELFF; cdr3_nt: TGCGCCAGCAGCCAAGAGGTGGGAGGGGTCGGCACCGGGGAGCTGTTTTTT
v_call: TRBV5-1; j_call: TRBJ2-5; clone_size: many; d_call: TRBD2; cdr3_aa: CASSLAGVQETQYF; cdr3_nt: TGTGCCAGTAGCCTAGCGGGAGTCCAAGAGACCCAGTACTTC
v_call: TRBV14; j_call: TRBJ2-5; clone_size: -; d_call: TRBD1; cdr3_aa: CASSLNRGPETQYF; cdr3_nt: TGTGCCAGCAGCCTCAACAGGGGACCAGAGACCCAGTACTTC
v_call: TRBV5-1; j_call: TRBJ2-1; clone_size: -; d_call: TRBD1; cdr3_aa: CASSPNAGTGNEQFF; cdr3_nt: TGCGCCAGCAGCCCAAACGCCGGGACAGGGAATGAGCAGTTCTTC
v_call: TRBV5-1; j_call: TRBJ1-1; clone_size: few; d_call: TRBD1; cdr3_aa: CASSLGGLGQGRNTEAFF; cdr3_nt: TGCGCCAGCAGCTTGGGGGGATTAGGACAGGGACGGAACACTGAAGCTTTCTTT
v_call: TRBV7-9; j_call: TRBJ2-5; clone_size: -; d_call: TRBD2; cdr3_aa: CASSLPRASGGEETQYF; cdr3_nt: TGTGCCAGCAGCCTCCCCCGGGCTAGCGGGGGGGAAGAGACCCAGTACTTC
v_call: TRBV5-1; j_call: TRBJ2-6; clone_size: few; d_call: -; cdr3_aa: CASSPLGISLSGANVLTF; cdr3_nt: TGCGCCAGCAGCCCTTTGGGGATTTCGCTCTCTGGGGCCAACGTCCTGACTTTC
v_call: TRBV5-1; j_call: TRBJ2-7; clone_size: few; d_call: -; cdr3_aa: CASSIQGYNEQYF; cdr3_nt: TGCGCCAGCAGCATCCAGGGGTATAACGAGCAGTACTTC
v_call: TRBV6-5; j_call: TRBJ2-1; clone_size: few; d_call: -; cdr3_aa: CAKDRTGVDSGSNNEQFF; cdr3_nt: TGTGCCAAGGACAGGACAGGGGTGGATAGCGGGAGTAACAATGAGCAGTTCTTC
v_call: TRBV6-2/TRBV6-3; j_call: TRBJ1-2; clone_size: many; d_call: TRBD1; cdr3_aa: CASSPERTGFYGYTF; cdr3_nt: TGTGCCAGCAGCCCAGAACGGACAGGGTTCTATGGCTACACCTTC
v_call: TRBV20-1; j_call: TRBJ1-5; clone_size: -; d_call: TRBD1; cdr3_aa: CSARGQGYQPQHF; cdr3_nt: TGCAGTGCTAGAGGACAGGGGTATCAGCCCCAGCATTTT
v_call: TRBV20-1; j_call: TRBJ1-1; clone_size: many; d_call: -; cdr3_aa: CSARDRFGALRTFF; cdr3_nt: TGCAGTGCTAGAGATAGGTTCGGGGCCTTGAGAACTTTCTTT
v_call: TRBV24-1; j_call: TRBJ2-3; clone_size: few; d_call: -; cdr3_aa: CATSDPVLAVGDTQYF; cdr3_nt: TGTGCCACCAGTGACCCTGTCTTAGCGGTCGGAGATACGCAGTATTTT
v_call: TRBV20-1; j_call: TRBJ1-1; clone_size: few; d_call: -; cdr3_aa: CSARPPHAAGEAFF; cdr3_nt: TGCAGTGCTAGACCCCCCCACGCCGCCGGAGAAGCTTTCTTT
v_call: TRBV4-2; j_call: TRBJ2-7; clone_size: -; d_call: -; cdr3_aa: CASSQEGARYEQYF; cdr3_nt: TGTGCCAGCAGCCAAGAGGGGGCGCGATACGAGCAGTACTTC
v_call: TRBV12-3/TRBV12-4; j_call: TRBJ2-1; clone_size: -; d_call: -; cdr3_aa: CASSWQYEQFF; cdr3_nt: TGTGCCAGCAGTTGGCAGTACGAGCAGTTCTTC
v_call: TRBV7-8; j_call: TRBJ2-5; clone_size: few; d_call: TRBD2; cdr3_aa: CASSRLAGGRETQYF; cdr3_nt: TGTGCCAGCAGCCGTCTAGCGGGGGGCCGGGAGACCCAGTACTTC
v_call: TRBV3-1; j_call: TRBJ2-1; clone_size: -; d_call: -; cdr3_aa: CASSQGVWDYNEQFF; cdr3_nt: TGTGCCAGCAGCCAAGGCGTATGGGATTACAATGAGCAGTTCTTC
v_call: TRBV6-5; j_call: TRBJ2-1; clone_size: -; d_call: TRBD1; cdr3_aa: CASSYSPLSDRVNEQFF; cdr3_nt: TGTGCCAGCAGTTACTCGCCTCTATCGGACAGGGTCAATGAGCAGTTCTTC
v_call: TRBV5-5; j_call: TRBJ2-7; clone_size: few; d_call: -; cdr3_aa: CASSLASNYEQYF; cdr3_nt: TGTGCCAGCAGCTTGGCCAGCAACTACGAGCAGTACTTC
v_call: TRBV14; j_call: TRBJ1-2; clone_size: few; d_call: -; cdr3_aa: CASSQDEGGYTF; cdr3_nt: TGTGCCAGCAGCCAAGACGAGGGTGGCTACACCTTC